The 29 T cell receptor beta chains presented below share a single source sample, sequenced in a study of cytomegalovirus exposure and HLA in healthy donors. Use of 60 Vbeta and 13 Jbeta primers characterized the PCR. Produced via immunoSEQ multiplex PCR; TCRdb's table is partial and in-frame only. Here the sample spans approximately 54,000 clones, around 82% being singletons. Specimen: PBMCs. The receptors were sampled from a woman between 18 and 29 years old in good health and CMV-seronegative.

The CDR3 loop reads CASSVFVNTGELFF. In DNA form, the CDR3 reads TGTGCCAGCAGCGTATTCGTGAACACCGGGGAGCTGTTTTTT. V and J are TRBV9 and TRBJ2-2, with D hard to call. Per the germline V gene, CDR1 is SGDLS and CDR2 is YYNGEE. The CDR3 has 14 residues. Trimming pared 1 base from V and 1 base from J, leaving 5 bases between.

Notes on this clone: Germline is not matched at one junction end, which may reflect a read error. This rearrangement joins TRBV10-3 to TRBJ2-7; D remains unclear. The germline V gene encodes CDR1 ENHRY and CDR2 SYGVKD. The CDR3 is 11 amino acids. CDR3 sequence (DNA): TGCGCCATCAGTGAGCCTAACGAGCAGTACTTC. As protein: CAISEPNEQYF.

This chain connects TRBV2 to TRBJ2-7; D is uncertain. The CDR3 loop spans 12 amino acids. CDR1 and CDR2 (germline): SNHLY, FYNNEI. The ends were cut back, 7 bases at V and 5 bases at J, with 12 bases in the middle. CDR3 sequence: CASNPFPDEQYF. DNA of the CDR3: TGTGCCAGCAACCCGTTCCCGGACGAGCAGTACTTC.

The table lists this clone with a few counts. The chain carries TRBV11-3 and TRBJ2-2, with D possibly matching TRBD1 (6 bases). The CDR3 runs 16 residues. Trimming removed 5 bases from V and 4 bases from J, with 17 bases in between. Germline V gene sequence: CDR1 SGHNT, CDR2 YENEEA. CDR3 amino acids: CASSAHLQGITGELFF. The CDR3 nucleotides read TGTGCCAGCAGCGCCCACCTACAGGGAATCACCGGGGAGCTGTTTTTT.

This chain's CDR3 is CASSLVAEETQYF. CDR3 nucleotides: TGTGCCAGCAGCTTGGTAGCGGAAGAGACCCAGTACTTC. V is TRBV7-3 and J is TRBJ2-5; D is perhaps TRBD2 (6 bases). V dropped 3 bases and J dropped 3 bases, with 8 bases sitting between them. CDR1 is SGHTA and CDR2 is FQGTGA in the germline V gene. The CDR3 has 13 amino acids.

V usage is TRBV7-7 and J usage is TRBJ1-3; 7 nucleotides match TRBD1. The CDR3 extends over 17 amino acids. CDR1 is SSHAT, CDR2 FNYEAQ, per germline (reference sequence). With V trimmed by 5 bases and J by 0 bases, 10 bases remained unmatched. CDR3 coding DNA: TGTGCCAGCAGCCCCCTGCCGGGACAGTACTCTGGAAACACCATATATTTT. This encodes CASSPLPGQYSGNTIYF.

This chain joins TRBV28 and TRBJ2-5; perhaps TRBD1 as D (6 bases). The DNA end lines up better with TRBJ2-7; the J call may be wrong. Germline CDR1 and CDR2: MDHEN and SYDVKM. The CDR3 totals 13 residues. Written as DNA, the CDR3 is TGTGCCAGCAGTTTCCGGCCCAGGGGCGAGCAGTACTTC. Amino acid sequence: CASSFRPRGEQYF.

V is TRBV28 and J is TRBJ1-2; 7 bases line up with TRBD1. With 3 bases clipped from V and 4 bases from J, the junction kept 5 bases outside the gene matches. Germline V CDR1 and CDR2: MDHEN, SYDVKM. The CDR3 totals 14 residues. The CDR3 here is CASSFTQGRYGYTF. In DNA, the CDR3 is TGTGCCAGCAGTTTCACACAGGGGCGCTATGGCTACACCTTC.

The V gene is TRBV9, the J gene TRBJ1-6; D is unclear. CDR3 length equals 16 residues. The germline V gene encodes CDR1 SGDLS and CDR2 YYNGEE. Trimming removed 0 bases at V and 10 bases at J, with 17 bases between. The CDR3 loop reads CASSVGRREVGSPLHF. The CDR3 DNA sequence: TGTGCCAGCAGCGTAGGAAGGAGGGAAGTCGGATCACCCCTCCACTTT.

This clone was counted a single time. CDR3 sequence: CASSYSGGSGTDTQYF. The CDR3 nucleotides are TGTGCCAGCAGTTACTCGGGCGGGAGTGGGACAGATACGCAGTATTTT. The chain recombines TRBV6-5 with TRBJ2-3, with 7 bases aligning to TRBD2. V lost 0 bases to trimming and J lost 3 bases; unmatched junction nucleotides: 6. CDR1 is MNHEY and CDR2 is SVGAGI in the germline V gene. The CDR3 contains 16 residues.

The V and J genes are TRBV6-1 and TRBJ1-1, with D possibly TRBD1 on 5 matching bases. This CDR3 comprises 15 residues. The V gene's germline CDR1 is MNHNS and CDR2 SASEGT. V shed 6 bases and J shed 0 bases, with 14 bases lying between them. CDR3 nucleotide sequence: TGTGCCAGCAGCCCCCAGGGAAGATTGAACACTGAAGCTTTCTTT. Translated, it gives CASSPQGRLNTEAFF.

The chain has TRBV28 and TRBJ1-1, with D tentatively TRBD1 (5 bases). V lost 10 bases and J lost 8, with 20 bases in between. CDR3 length: 13 residues. Germline loops: CDR1 MDHEN, CDR2 SYDVKM. In DNA form, the CDR3 reads TGTGCCACCTCGCTTCGGCCGCGACAGGAAGCTTTCTTT. This codes for CATSLRPRQEAFF.

This chain connects TRBV27 to TRBJ2-5; TRBD2 agrees at 16 bases. Germline CDR1 reads MNHEY; CDR2 reads SMNVEV (reference sequence). The CDR3 totals 18 residues. V was pared by 5 bases and J by 5 bases, with 11 bases of the junction left unmatched. The CDR3 loop reads CASSGFPGLAGGGETQYF. In DNA form, the CDR3 reads TGTGCCAGCAGTGGCTTTCCGGGACTAGCGGGAGGGGGGGAGACCCAGTACTTC.

This clone was seen a single time. The rearrangement joins TRBV10-2 to TRBJ1-1; D call uncertain. CDR3 length: 14 amino acids. Germline loops: CDR1 WSHSY, CDR2 SAAADI. V was pared by 3 bases and J by 4 bases, with 12 bases between. CDR3 protein: CASSERGGRTEAFF. CDR3 nucleotides: TGCGCCAGCAGTGAACGAGGAGGGCGCACTGAAGCTTTCTTT.

The chain joins TRBV6-4 to TRBJ2-1; 8 nucleotides agree with TRBD2. This CDR3 has 15 residues. V lost 0 bases and J lost 6; bases outside the gene matches: 4. In germline, CDR1 is MRHNA, CDR2 SNTAGT. The CDR3 reads CASSDSSGSRNEQFF. CDR3 in DNA: TGTGCCAGCAGTGACTCGAGCGGGAGTCGCAATGAGCAGTTCTTC.

The chain links TRBV4-1 to TRBJ2-3; 15 bases are shared with TRBD2. Germline lookup yields CDR1 MGHRA and CDR2 YSYEKL. The CDR3 runs 18 residues. With V trimmed by 3 bases and J by 6 bases, 10 bases remained unmatched. Here the CDR3 DNA reads TGCGCCAGCAGCCACCCCGGACTAGCGGGAGGGCCTTCGGATACGCAGTATTTT. It encodes CASSHPGLAGGPSDTQYF.

The DNA of the CDR3 is TGTGCCGTTCGCGCTAGCGGGAATGGTGGCGAGACCCAGTACTTC. This translates into CAVRASGNGGETQYF. The rearrangement links TRBV28 to TRBJ2-5; 9 bases map to TRBD2. The germline V gene encodes CDR1 MDHEN and CDR2 SYDVKM. The CDR3 length is 15 residues. V shed 11 bases, J shed 5 bases, and the junction held 15 bases outside the gene matches.

The table lists this clone with a count of one. This chain uses TRBV6-5 with TRBJ1-6; D gene uncertain. This CDR3 has 16 amino acids. Per germline, CDR1 MNHEY and CDR2 SVGAGI. Deletions cut 2 bases from V and 0 bases from J, with 8 bases between. The CDR3 reads CASSYHVSSYNSPLHF. As DNA, the CDR3 is TGTGCCAGCAGTTACCACGTTAGCTCCTATAATTCACCCCTCCACTTT.

This clone occurred once. This chain uses TRBV6-5 with TRBJ1-2; 7 bases match TRBD1. Germline V CDR1 and CDR2: MNHEY, SVGAGI. The V segment lost 6 bases and the J segment 6 bases; nucleotides outside the gene matches: 4. The CDR3 loop spans 12 amino acids. CDR3: CASRPTGNGYTF. The CDR3 DNA reads TGTGCCAGCAGACCGACAGGGAATGGCTACACCTTC.

The chain is built from TRBV6-5 and TRBJ1-3; D unresolved. Trimming removed 8 bases at V and 0 bases at J, with 14 bases between. Germline CDR1 and CDR2: MNHEY and SVGAGI. The CDR3 spans 15 residues. The CDR3, as DNA: TGTGCCAGCCCCCCTCCGGGTGGCTCTGGAAACACCATATATTTT. The encoded protein is CASPPPGGSGNTIYF.

V usage is TRBV9 and J usage is TRBJ1-1, with 8 bases lining up with TRBD1. V was clipped by 3 bases and J by 5 bases; unmatched bases: 6. CDR1 and CDR2 from the germline V gene are SGDLS and YYNGEE. CDR3 length: 14 amino acids. This chain's CDR3 is CASSARQGWTEAFF. The CDR3 nucleotides read TGTGCCAGCAGCGCGCGACAGGGGTGGACTGAAGCTTTCTTT.

This chain connects TRBV6-1 to TRBJ2-1; 9 positions agree with TRBD2. Germline CDR1 reads MNHNS; CDR2 reads SASEGT. The V gene end was trimmed by 6 bases and the J gene end by 10 bases; junction bases not matched to a gene: 10. This CDR3 has 14 amino acids. CDR3 sequence: CASSLPGLANEQFF. The CDR3 DNA reads TGTGCCAGCAGCTTGCCGGGACTAGCAAACGAGCAGTTCTTC.

The rearrangement uses TRBV2 and TRBJ1-2; D is possibly TRBD1 (5 bases). Trimming took 6 bases from V and 4 from J, leaving 18 bases between them. There are 15 residues in the CDR3. The V gene's germline CDR1 is SNHLY and CDR2 FYNNEI. CDR3 in DNA: TGTGCCAGCAGGCTGGAGGGGCAGGGAGGCTATGGCTACACCTTC. Residues: CASRLEGQGGYGYTF. Variable domain in full (rest from reference TRBV2 and TRBJ1-2): EPEVTQTPSHQVTQMGQEVILRCVPISNHLYFYWYRQILGQKVEFLVSFYNNEISEKSEIFDDQFSVERPDGSNFTLKIRSTKLEDSAMYFCASRLEGQGGYGYTFGSGTRLTVV.

The V gene is TRBV5-4, the J gene TRBJ2-2; 7 bases are shared with TRBD1. Germline trimming cut 6 bases from V and 4 bases from J; bases unmatched to any gene: 9. In germline, CDR1 is SGHNT, CDR2 YYREEE (reference sequence). This CDR3 has 15 residues. CDR3: CASTLQGLSTGELFF. As DNA, the CDR3 is TGTGCCAGCACCCTACAGGGGCTTTCCACCGGGGAGCTGTTTTTT.

In its sample, this clone was seen a few times. This chain uses TRBV6-6 with TRBJ2-2; a possible D gene is TRBD2 (5 bases). Trimming took off 2 bases at V and 6 bases at J, with 10 bases between the two ends. Germline V gives CDR1 MNHNY, CDR2 SVGAGI (reference sequence). This CDR3 has 14 amino acids. The CDR3 region is CASSYKEEAGELFF. The CDR3 DNA follows: TGTGCCAGCAGTTACAAGGAGGAGGCCGGGGAGCTGTTTTTT.

This clone was picked up a small number of times. This rearrangement joins TRBV28 to TRBJ2-3, with 7 bases aligning to TRBD1. Per the germline V gene, CDR1 is MDHEN and CDR2 is SYDVKM. V trimming: 6 bases; J trimming: 4 bases; junction bases outside the gene matches: 16. The CDR3 loop spans 17 amino acids. DNA of the CDR3: TGTGCCAGCAGGCCAATCCCCCGAGACAGGGATTCAGATACGCAGTATTTT. Residues: CASRPIPRDRDSDTQYF.

The V call is TRBV6-6, the J call TRBJ1-5; no definite D call. V was pared by 4 bases and J by 6 bases, with 13 bases between. Germline V CDR1 and CDR2: MNHNY, SVGAGI (reference sequence). This CDR3 has 14 residues. This chain's CDR3 is CASSFRETRQPQHF. In nucleotides, the CDR3 is TGTGCCAGCAGTTTTCGGGAAACCCGTCAGCCCCAGCATTTT.

This chain links TRBV10-3 with TRBJ2-1; 11 nucleotides align to TRBD2. Germline V gene sequence: CDR1 ENHRY, CDR2 SYGVKD. V was pared by 4 bases and J by 5 bases, with 19 bases of the junction left unmatched. This CDR3 has 20 residues. Written as DNA, the CDR3 is TGTGCCATCAGTGGTAGCAAGATCTTGACTAGCGGGATCCCCCACAATGAGCAGTTCTTC. This translates into CAISGSKILTSGIPHNEQFF.

The chain combines TRBV18 with TRBJ2-7; TRBD2 matches 7 bases. V lost 3 bases, J lost 9 bases, and 17 bases stayed unmatched. This CDR3 comprises 16 residues. Germline values: CDR1 KGHSH, CDR2 LQKENI. CDR3 sequence reads: CASSPPGRTRKSGQYF. The CDR3 coding sequence is TGTGCCAGCTCACCCCCAGGCCGGACTAGGAAGTCGGGGCAGTACTTC.